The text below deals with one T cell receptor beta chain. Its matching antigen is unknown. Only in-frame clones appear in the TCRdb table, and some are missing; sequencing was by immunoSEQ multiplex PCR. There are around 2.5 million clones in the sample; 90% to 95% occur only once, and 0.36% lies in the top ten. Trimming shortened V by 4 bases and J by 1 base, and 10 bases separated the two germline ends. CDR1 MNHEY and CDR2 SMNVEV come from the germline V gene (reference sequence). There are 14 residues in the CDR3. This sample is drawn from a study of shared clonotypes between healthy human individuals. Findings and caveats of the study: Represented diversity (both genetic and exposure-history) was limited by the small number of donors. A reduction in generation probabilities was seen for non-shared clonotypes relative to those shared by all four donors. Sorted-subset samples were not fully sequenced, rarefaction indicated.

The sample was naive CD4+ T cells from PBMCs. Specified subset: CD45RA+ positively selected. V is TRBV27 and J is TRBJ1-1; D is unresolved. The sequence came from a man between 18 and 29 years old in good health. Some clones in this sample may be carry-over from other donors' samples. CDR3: CASSSPVRNTEAFF. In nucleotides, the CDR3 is TGTGCCAGCAGTTCGCCGGTTCGGAACACTGAAGCTTTCTTT.